Each of the 6 T cell receptor beta chains below was sequenced from the same sample in a study of glioma-infiltrating T cells (dated by TCRdb to 2016 to 2017). Reads for this sample came from an Illumina MiSeq. TCR alpha and beta CDR3 regions were amplified with the iRepertoire nested amplicon-rescue multiplex PCR (arm-PCR) platform from RNA. The raw public data were reprocessed by TCRdb itself: fastp quality trimming at Q25, MiXCR clonotype calling, in-frame beta chains only. Rows with a matching CDR3 protein are joined into one entry that keeps the most common DNA and genes. The sample table lists fewer than 450 distinct CDR3 sequences, roughly 26% of them with a count of one. The ten most abundant clones make up around 30% of the sample. Sequences were obtained from glioma tissue, nonneoplastic brain tissue, or PBMCs (not recorded which). These receptors were taken from a human donor with low-grade glioma or glioblastoma, undergoing nonglioma brain surgery, or in good health (not recorded which).

This clonotype is categorized as large. This beta chain is an unintended read in a library built for alpha chains; its size means little. V is TRBV20-1 and J is TRBJ2-1; 13 bases line up with TRBD2. In germline, CDR1 is DFQATT, CDR2 SNEGSKA (reference sequence). V dropped 0 bases and J dropped 5; count of bases not matched to a gene: 10. The CDR3 runs 18 residues. This CDR3 is CSARDTTSGGARHNEQFF. CDR3 in DNA: TGCAGTGCTAGAGATACCACTAGCGGGGGGGCCCGACACAATGAGCAGTTCTTC.

A single count supports this clonotype. One end of the junction is discordant with germline, which a read error may explain. As an off-target read in a library built for alpha chains, this beta chain has a frequency of little significance. This chain connects TRBV18 to TRBJ2-7, with D unclear. Per germline, CDR1 KGHSH and CDR2 LQKENI. The CDR3 covers 13 residues. CDR3 sequence (DNA): TGTGCCAGCTCACCACCGGTTCTGTACGGGCAGTACTTC. Protein product: CASSPPVLYGQYF.

This clonotype was picked up a small number of times. The size of this beta chain means little, since it is a stray read in a library made for alpha chains. The rearrangement links TRBV6-1 to TRBJ2-1; D may match TRBD1 or TRBD2 (5 bases each). CDR1 and CDR2 (germline): MNHNS, SASEGT. The CDR3 is made up of 13 amino acids. V lost 6 bases and J lost 8, with 14 bases in between. The CDR3 nucleotides are TGTGCCAGCAGCGGCCTGGGACGGGATGAGCAGTTCTTC. Its protein is CASSGLGRDEQFF.

About this clonotype: One end of the junction is discordant with germline, which a read error may explain. The library was prepared for alpha chains; this beta chain is a stray read, so its frequency means little. This CDR3 is CAGSLSYSNEPQHF. The CDR3 nucleotides are TGTGCCGGCAGTTTGAGTTATAGCAATGAGCCCCAGCATTTT. The V and J genes are TRBV28 and TRBJ1-5; D unresolved. Germline values: CDR1 MDHEN, CDR2 SYDVKM. This CDR3 comprises 14 residues.

In its sample, this clonotype is large. This beta chain represents an off-target read in a library built for alpha chains; its size is of limited meaning. The J gene is TRBJ2-5, the V gene TRBV27; D is undetermined. This CDR3 comprises 14 residues. V lost 5 bases to trimming and J lost 5 bases, with 15 bases between them. Per the germline V gene, CDR1 is MNHEY and CDR2 is SMNVEV (reference sequence). CDR3 sequence (DNA): TGTGCCAGCAGTCTCGACACTTTAGGGGAGACCCAGTACTTC. It specifies CASSLDTLGETQYF.

Points on this clonotype: This beta chain appears as a stray read in a library generated for alpha chains; its size is not informative. The rearrangement links TRBV10-3 to TRBJ2-1; 8 bases match TRBD2. Trimming took 5 bases from V and 8 from J; bases not matched to a gene: 11. Germline V gene lookup returns CDR1 ENHRY and CDR2 SYGVKD. The CDR3 runs to 15 residues. CDR3: CAISRTSGKRDEQFF. CDR3 bases: TGTGCCATCAGTAGAACTAGCGGAAAAAGGGATGAGCAGTTCTTC.